The 9 T cell receptor beta chains given below trace back to one sample, sequenced in a study of blood T cell repertoires in COVID-19. Libraries were prepared by immunoSEQ multiplex PCR; TCRdb keeps only in-frame clonotypes and omits some of them. The table lists 270,000 or so clones, around 89% of them singletons. Material for sequencing was peripheral blood. These receptor sequences come from a man aged 35 to 55 with acute or convalescent COVID-19.

This clone appeared once. V and J are TRBV7-2 and TRBJ2-7; possibly TRBD1 for D (5 bases). The V gene's germline CDR1 is SGHTA and CDR2 FQGNSA. The CDR3 extends over 14 amino acids. The germline V and J ends were trimmed by 7 bases and 2 bases, with 15 bases remaining between them. CDR3: CASTQSRGTYEQYF. CDR3 DNA: TGTGCCAGCACCCAAAGTAGGGGAACCTACGAGCAGTACTTC.

The chain links TRBV12-5 to TRBJ1-1; no firm D call. V lost 3 bases to trimming and J lost 4 bases, with 12 bases between them. In germline, CDR1 is LGHNT, CDR2 FRNRAP. CDR3 length equals 14 residues. CDR3 protein: CASGFDQAGTEAFF. The CDR3, as DNA: TGTGCTAGTGGTTTTGACCAGGCGGGCACTGAAGCTTTCTTT.

The rearrangement uses TRBV5-6 and TRBJ1-2, with TRBD1 matching over 9 bases. This CDR3 region has 14 residues. Trimming removed 1 base from V and 7 bases from J; junction bases left unmatched: 5. Germline loops: CDR1 SGHDT, CDR2 YYEEEE. CDR3 sequence: CASSLQQGARGYTF. DNA for the CDR3: TGTGCCAGCAGCTTGCAACAGGGGGCGCGTGGCTACACCTTC.

V gene TRBV12-3 or TRBV12-4 combines with J gene TRBJ1-1; no reliable D call. V shed 1 base and J shed 5 bases, with 8 bases lying between them. The CDR3 runs to 13 residues. CDR3 nucleotides: TGTGCCAGCAGTTTAGGACAAAGAACTGAAGCTTTCTTT. Amino acid sequence: CASSLGQRTEAFF.

V gene TRBV12-5 combines with J gene TRBJ1-4, with D tentatively TRBD1 (6 bases). V was clipped by 6 bases and J by 2 bases, with 13 bases between them. The V gene's germline CDR1 is LGHNT and CDR2 FRNRAP. This CDR3 is built from 15 residues. The CDR3 spells CASGAGDATNEKLFF. The CDR3, as DNA: TGTGCTAGTGGGGCAGGGGACGCCACTAATGAAAAACTGTTTTTT. Using reference TRBV12-5 and TRBJ1-4 for the parts outside the CDR3, the full variable domain is DARVTQTPRHKVTEMGQEVTMRCQPILGHNTVFWYRQTMMQGLELLAYFRNRAPLDDSGMPKDRFSAEMPDATLATLKIQPSEPRDSAVYFCASGAGDATNEKLFFGSGTQLSVL.

This clone came up once. The chain couples TRBV30 to TRBJ1-2; 10 bases agree with TRBD1. The germline gives CDR1 GTSNPN, CDR2 SVGIG (reference sequence). There are 14 residues in the CDR3. Trimming removed 4 bases from V and 8 bases from J; junction bases left unmatched: 10. CDR3 coding DNA: TGTGCCTGGATAACGGGACAGGGGACGGGAGGCTACACCTTC. It translates to CAWITGQGTGGYTF.

The chain is built from TRBV2 and TRBJ1-3; a possible D gene is TRBD1 (6 bases). This CDR3 comprises 16 residues. The V end was cut by 5 bases, the J end by 9 bases, with 23 bases between. Germline V CDR1 and CDR2: SNHLY, FYNNEI. CDR3 nucleotide sequence: TGTGCCAGCAGTTGGGGCGAGGCAGGGGAAGGGGGCACCATATATTTT. This codes for CASSWGEAGEGGTIYF.

In nucleotides, the CDR3 is TGTGCCAGCAGCTCATCTTGGGCCATCTTCTACGAGCAGTACTTC. This translates into CASSSSWAIFYEQYF. The chain joins TRBV7-2 to TRBJ2-7; D is undetermined. The CDR3 length is 15 residues. V was pared by 4 bases and J by 3 bases, with 16 bases between. Per germline, CDR1 SGHTA and CDR2 FQGNSA.

This clone was counted between two and nine times. The CDR3 nucleotides read TGTGCCAGCAGTTTAACACCCGGGGTCACTGAAGCTTTCTTT. Translating it yields CASSLTPGVTEAFF. The chain recombines TRBV7-6 with TRBJ1-1; D uncertain. V was clipped by 6 bases and J by 4 bases, with 15 bases between them. The CDR3 runs 14 residues. CDR1 is SGHVS and CDR2 is FNYEAQ in the germline V gene.